The 30 T cell receptor beta chains below all came from one sample that was sequenced in a study of blood T cell repertoires in COVID-19. Assay used: immunoSEQ multiplex PCR; TCRdb lists only in-frame clones, some missing. The sample holds approximately 240,000 clones, around nine tenths seen once. Sequences were obtained from PBMCs or T cells enriched from blood (not recorded which). These receptors were collected from a woman between 18 and 29 years old who had recovered from COVID-19.

The rearrangement uses TRBV27 and TRBJ2-1, with D possibly being TRBD2 (5 bases). Germline CDR1 MNHEY, CDR2 SMNVEV (reference sequence). V lost 3 bases and J lost 4, with 10 bases in between. CDR3 size: 14 residues. CDR3 residues: CASSLDLLYNEQFF. Here the CDR3 DNA reads TGTGCCAGCAGTTTGGACTTACTTTACAATGAGCAGTTCTTC.

This clone was detected once. J is TRBJ1-2 and V is TRBV15; 8 nucleotides line up with TRBD1. V was clipped by 1 base and J by 2 bases; unmatched bases: 12. The CDR3 has 18 amino acids. CDR1 and CDR2 from the germline V gene are LNHNV and YYDKDF (reference sequence). CDR3 in amino acids: CATSRGRTGLRMNYGYTF. The CDR3 DNA reads as TGTGCCACCAGCAGAGGAAGGACAGGGCTCCGTATGAACTATGGCTACACCTTC.

The gene calls are TRBV19 and TRBJ1-1, with D hard to call. The CDR3 contains 13 residues. The germline CDR1 and CDR2 sequences are LNHDA and SQIVND (reference sequence). Trimming removed 4 bases at V and 1 base at J, with 7 bases between. The CDR3 loop is CASSTTANTEAFF. CDR3 DNA sequence: TGTGCCAGTAGTACTACAGCGAACACTGAAGCTTTCTTT.

This chain uses TRBV5-1 with TRBJ2-1; 8 nucleotides line up with TRBD2. CDR3 length: 14 residues. V lost 4 bases and J lost 6; bases outside the gene matches: 6. Germline V gives CDR1 SGHRS, CDR2 YFSETQ. The CDR3 reads CASSPGTSRNEQFF. As DNA, the CDR3 is TGCGCCAGCAGCCCGGGGACTAGTCGCAATGAGCAGTTCTTC.

The chain couples TRBV3-1 (or the pseudogene TRBV3-2) to TRBJ2-7; D gene ambiguous. The CDR3 has 12 amino acids. Germline-derived CDR1 and CDR2 are LGHDT and YNNKEL (reference sequence). The V end was cut by 2 bases, the J end by 4 bases, with 6 bases between. The CDR3 here is CASSQRFYEQYF. In nucleotides, the CDR3 is TGTGCCAGCAGCCAACGGTTTTACGAGCAGTACTTC.

This clone has just a few counts. In DNA, the CDR3 is TGTGCCAGCAGCTTACAGGGGGCCTACACTGAAGCTTTCTTT. It specifies CASSLQGAYTEAFF. The J gene is TRBJ1-1, the V gene TRBV7-9, with TRBD1 matching 8 bases. The germline V gene encodes CDR1 SEHNR and CDR2 FQNEAQ (reference sequence). This CDR3 has 14 residues. V lost 2 bases, J lost 3 bases, and 2 bases stayed unmatched.

V usage is TRBV4-2 and J usage is TRBJ1-6, with D uncertain. V gave up 0 bases and J gave up 0 bases, with 3 bases separating them. Germline V lookup: CDR1 LGHNA, CDR2 YNFKEQ. The CDR3 runs to 15 residues. The DNA of the CDR3 is TGTGCCAGCAGCCAAGAGAGCTCCTATAATTCACCCCTCCACTTT. It yields the protein CASSQESSYNSPLHF.

Written as DNA, the CDR3 is TGTGCCAGCAGTGTAGCGGGAGGGCCGGAAGATACGCAGTATTTT. Amino acid sequence: CASSVAGGPEDTQYF. This chain links TRBV6-1 with TRBJ2-3, with TRBD2 identical over 11 bases. The CDR3 is made up of 15 amino acids. V shed 4 bases and J 5 bases; nucleotides not matched to a gene: 5. CDR1 MNHNS and CDR2 SASEGT come from the germline V gene.

The J gene is TRBJ2-1, the V gene TRBV6-5; D perhaps matches TRBD1 (6 bases). From germline, CDR1 is MNHEY and CDR2 SVGAGI. There are 13 residues in the CDR3. V lost 8 bases, J lost 8 bases, and 16 bases lay in between. CDR3 nucleotide sequence: TGTGCCAGCCTTTACTCAGGGGTCGATGAGCAGTTCTTC. Translating it yields CASLYSGVDEQFF.

This rearrangement joins TRBV7-9 to TRBJ2-2; the match to TRBD2 covers 7 bases. This CDR3 contains 16 residues. CDR1 is SEHNR and CDR2 is FQNEAQ in the germline V gene (reference sequence). J gave up 1 base and V 2 bases, and 4 bases lay outside the gene matches. The CDR3 reads CASSLYGGGNTGELFF. CDR3 nucleotides: TGTGCCAGCAGCTTATACGGCGGGGGGAACACCGGGGAGCTGTTTTTT.

In this sample, this clone turned up a few times. The chain links TRBV28 to TRBJ1-4, with D possibly being TRBD1 (6 bases). V lost 3 bases, J lost 8 bases, and 22 bases lay in between. CDR3 size: 17 residues. From germline, CDR1 is MDHEN and CDR2 SYDVKM. The CDR3 coding sequence is TGTGCCAGCAGTTTCTCCCGAAGTGTAGGGGGAAGAGAAAAACTGTTTTTT. This translates into CASSFSRSVGGREKLFF.

The gene calls are TRBV19 and TRBJ2-2, with 10 bases lining up with TRBD1. Germline V gene data show CDR1 as LNHDA and CDR2 as SQIVND (reference sequence). CDR3 length: 15 residues. The V and J ends lost 5 bases and 5 bases, in that order; junction bases with no gene match: 5. The CDR3 spells CASSRTGGGTGELFF. DNA for the CDR3: TGTGCCAGTAGTCGGACAGGGGGAGGTACCGGGGAGCTGTTTTTT.

The chain is built from TRBV7-3 and TRBJ2-1; tentatively, D is TRBD2 (6 bases). This CDR3 is 14 amino acids long. CDR1 and CDR2 from the germline V gene are SGHTA and FQGTGA. V lost 4 bases and J lost 7, with 14 bases in between. CDR3 DNA sequence: TGTGCCAGCAGCTACCGGGACTCCCTGAATGAGCAGTTCTTC. This translates into CASSYRDSLNEQFF.

This clone was recorded a few times. The chain joins TRBV6-2 or TRBV6-3 to TRBJ1-5; weak D call: TRBD1 (5 bases). CDR1 is MNHEY, CDR2 SVGEGT, per germline. The CDR3 has 15 amino acids. Between the trimmed V and J ends, which lost 5 bases and 2 bases, there was a span of 13 bases. The CDR3 bases are TGTGCCAGCAGTGCCGGGGGGTCTGGCAATCAGCCCCAGCATTTT. Protein sequence: CASSAGGSGNQPQHF.

The gene calls are TRBV5-5 and TRBJ2-3; perhaps TRBD1 as D (5 bases). In germline, CDR1 is SGHKS, CDR2 YYEKEE (reference sequence). The CDR3 runs 16 residues. V was clipped by 0 bases and J by 2 bases, with 13 bases between them. This chain's CDR3 is CASSLDATATTDTQYF. The CDR3 nucleotides are TGTGCCAGCAGCTTGGATGCGACAGCTACCACAGATACGCAGTATTTT.

The chain links TRBV13 to TRBJ2-4, with D tentatively TRBD2 (5 bases). Germline V gives CDR1 PRHDT, CDR2 FYEKMQ (reference sequence). The V gene lost 5 bases and the J gene lost 0 bases, with 8 bases spanning the gap. CDR3 size: 14 residues. The chain's CDR3 is CASSLGLAKNIQYF. The DNA of the CDR3 is TGTGCCAGCAGCCTTGGACTAGCCAAAAACATTCAGTACTTC. The full variable domain, with the rest looked up from reference TRBV13 and TRBJ2-4, is AAGVIQSPRHLIKEKRETATLKCYPIPRHDTVYWYQQGPGQDPQFLISFYEKMQSDKGSIPDRFSAQQFSDYHSELNMSSLELGDSALYFCASSLGLAKNIQYFGAGTRLSVL.

This sequence joins TRBV6-5 and TRBJ1-3; no clear D gene. Deletions cut 6 bases from V and 0 bases from J, with 12 bases between. CDR3 length: 15 amino acids. From germline, CDR1 is MNHEY and CDR2 SVGAGI. CDR3 residues: CASRLSLLSGNTIYF. Written as DNA, the CDR3 is TGTGCCAGCAGACTTTCCCTTCTCTCTGGAAACACCATATATTTT.

This sequence joins TRBV2 and TRBJ1-6; TRBD1 might be the D (6 bases). V lost 9 bases and J 5 bases, leaving 20 bases between the germline ends. CDR3 length: 16 amino acids. Germline lookup yields CDR1 SNHLY and CDR2 FYNNEI. The CDR3 region is CARGQFKGSDNSPLHF. As DNA, the CDR3 is TGTGCCAGGGGACAATTTAAGGGGTCGGATAATTCACCCCTCCACTTT.

The rearrangement links TRBV7-9 to TRBJ2-5; TRBD2 matches 10 bases. Unmatched junction bases numbered 20, after V lost 5 bases and J lost 5 bases. The CDR3 extends over 19 amino acids. Germline V gene lookup returns CDR1 SEHNR and CDR2 FQNEAQ (reference sequence). CDR3 region: CASSQFMPITSGIEETQYF. Written as DNA, the CDR3 is TGTGCCAGCAGCCAATTTATGCCAATTACTAGCGGGATAGAGGAGACCCAGTACTTC.

The chain has TRBV11-3 and TRBJ1-2, with 8 nucleotides matching TRBD1. The CDR3 contains 14 residues. Germline V gene lookup returns CDR1 SGHNT and CDR2 YENEEA. Unmatched junction bases numbered 7, after V lost 6 bases and J lost 4 bases. The CDR3 DNA reads TGTGCCAGCAGTCCGGGACAGGATATCTATGGCTACACCTTC. It is translated as CASSPGQDIYGYTF. The full variable domain, completed using reference TRBV11-3 and TRBJ1-2, is EAGVVQSPRYKIIEKKQPVAFWCNPISGHNTLYWYLQNLGQGPELLIRYENEEAVDDSQLPKDRFSAERLKGVDSTLKIQPAELGDSAVYLCASSPGQDIYGYTFGSGTRLTVV.

This CDR3 reads CASRDLQGARAEAFF. CDR3 sequence (DNA): TGTGCCAGCAGAGATCTACAGGGGGCTAGGGCTGAAGCTTTCTTT. The J gene is TRBJ1-1, the V gene TRBV27; TRBD1 aligns across 9 bases. The germline gives CDR1 MNHEY, CDR2 SMNVEV (reference sequence). The CDR3 extends over 15 amino acids. Germline trimming cut 6 bases from V and 6 bases from J; bases unmatched to any gene: 11.

This chain links TRBV3-1 (or the pseudogene TRBV3-2) with TRBJ1-1; possibly TRBD1 for D (6 bases). The CDR3 extends over 15 amino acids. Trimming removed 4 bases at V and 10 bases at J, with 22 bases between. CDR1 is LGHDT and CDR2 is YNNKEL in the germline V gene (reference sequence). The CDR3 nucleotides read TGTGCCAGCAGCCCTGAGGGTACAGGGCGCACGCGAGCTTTCTTT. Protein product: CASSPEGTGRTRAFF.

V and J are TRBV10-3 and TRBJ1-5; possibly TRBD1 for D (5 bases). CDR1 and CDR2 (germline): ENHRY, SYGVKD. V was cut by 10 bases and J by 3 bases, with 16 bases left in between. The CDR3 covers 14 residues. The CDR3 here is CATATEDPNQPQHF. The CDR3 coding sequence is TGTGCCACCGCGACAGAAGACCCCAATCAGCCCCAGCATTTT.

The gene calls are TRBV11-2 and TRBJ1-1; 10 bases are a match to TRBD1. The ends lost 3 bases at V and 5 bases at J; junction bases unmatched: 6. This CDR3 has 15 amino acids. Germline CDR1 SGHAT, CDR2 FQNNGV. The CDR3 loop reads CASSFNRGQGTEAFF. For the CDR3, the DNA is TGTGCCAGCAGCTTCAATAGGGGACAGGGGACTGAAGCTTTCTTT.

The chain combines TRBV28 with TRBJ1-1; a possible D gene is TRBD1 (6 bases). CDR3 size: 12 residues. Germline-derived CDR1 and CDR2 are MDHEN and SYDVKM. The germline V and J ends were trimmed by 5 bases and 8 bases, with 12 bases remaining between them. CDR3 bases: TGTGCCAGCAGTCTTCTTACAGGGGAAGCTTTCTTT. It yields the protein CASSLLTGEAFF.

This sequence joins TRBV19 and TRBJ2-1; 11 bases map to TRBD2. This CDR3 has 16 amino acids. After removal of 5 bases from V and 4 bases from J, the junction contained 7 bases not matched to a gene. CDR1 LNHDA and CDR2 SQIVND come from the germline V gene (reference sequence). The CDR3 DNA reads as TGTGCCAGTAGTTCCCACCTAGCGGGAGGATACAATGAGCAGTTCTTC. Translation: CASSSHLAGGYNEQFF.

V gene TRBV11-3 combines with J gene TRBJ2-3, with a possible D match to TRBD1 (5 bases). The CDR3 is 15 amino acids. Germline CDR1 reads SGHNT; CDR2 reads YENEEA. Trimming took 2 bases from V and 0 from J, leaving 9 bases between them. The CDR3 spells CASSLSAGSTDTQYF. CDR3 bases: TGTGCCAGCAGCTTAAGTGCAGGGAGCACAGATACGCAGTATTTT.

V is TRBV7-8 and J is TRBJ2-1, with a weak D call TRBD2 (6 bases). Germline CDR1 and CDR2: SGHVS and FQNEAQ. The CDR3 has 16 amino acids. The V gene lost 2 bases and the J gene lost 0 bases, with 11 bases spanning the gap. CDR3 DNA: TGTGCCAGCAGCTTAAGGGGCGGGAACTCCTACAATGAGCAGTTCTTC. Its translation is CASSLRGGNSYNEQFF.

The genes are TRBV29-1 and TRBJ1-2, with TRBD1 identical over 7 bases. After removal of 3 bases from V and 6 bases from J, the junction contained 4 bases not matched to a gene. CDR3 size: 12 residues. Germline V gene sequence: CDR1 SQVTM, CDR2 ANQGSEA. CDR3 nucleotide sequence: TGCAGCGTTGAGCAGGGGGTCCATGGCTACACCTTC. Translating gives CSVEQGVHGYTF.

The chain has TRBV5-1 and TRBJ2-2; TRBD1 is a possible D gene (6 bases). This CDR3 comprises 12 residues. V lost 4 bases to trimming and J lost 6 bases, with 7 bases between them. Germline CDR1 is SGHRS and CDR2 is YFSETQ. The chain's CDR3 is CASSTGSGELFF. CDR3 in DNA: TGCGCCAGCAGCACAGGGTCCGGGGAGCTGTTTTTT.